The clone carrying this T cell receptor (beta chain) appeared many times. Its antigen is undetermined. There were only healthy Caucasians among the donors. The data stem from a study of identical twins. Study findings and constraints: It was possible that invariant MAIT and iNKT cells partly confounded the zero-insertion analyses. Among beta out-of-frame sequences, excess sharing between twins appeared weaker.

TCRdb itself ran the 5' RACE reads through MiXCR, one entry per CDR3 protein. The table includes 690,000 or so distinct CDR3 sequences, around 6% detected once. The CDR3 contains 15 residues. The germline CDR1 and CDR2 sequences are SQVTM and ANQGSEA. The ends were cut back, 4 bases at V and 2 bases at J, with 15 bases in the middle. The chain recombines TRBV29-1 with TRBJ2-1, with D perhaps TRBD2 (5 bases). The receptor comes from a man younger than 30 in good health. The material sequenced was naive T cells sorted from blood. The CDR3 DNA reads as TGCAGCGTTGGACTACGCCTCAACCCCTACAATGAGCAGTTCTTC. Amino acid sequence: CSVGLRLNPYNEQFF.